These 29 T cell receptor beta chains were sequenced from one sample in a study of vaccination and CD4 T cells after COVID-19. No antigen is known for these receptors. Treatment here: roughly 10-day PBMC culture with coronavirus spike peptide pools or control peptides (ViraFEST assay). At the Johns Hopkins FTIC core, DNA taken from cultured CD4+ T cells was sequenced by way of the Oncomine TCR Beta short-read assay. TCRdb reanalysed the PCR reads using MiXCR and keeps one entry per CDR3 protein. The data show 20,000 to 25,000 distinct CDR3 sequences, with around 50% seen just once and nearly 6% held by the top ten. Sample: CD4+ T cells from blood, cultured in vitro. The receptors were sampled from a human donor who had recovered from COVID-19.

The rearrangement links TRBV20-1 to TRBJ2-1; 8 nucleotides match TRBD2. CDR1 and CDR2 (germline): DFQATT, SNEGSKA (reference sequence). The CDR3 has 17 amino acids. V shed 3 bases, J shed 1 base, and the junction held 11 bases outside the gene matches. CDR3 sequence: CSARDSGGPRSYNEQFF. The CDR3, as DNA: TGCAGTGCTAGGGACTCGGGAGGGCCGAGGTCCTACAATGAGCAGTTCTTC.

The V gene is TRBV29-1, the J gene TRBJ1-5; TRBD1 matches 8 bases. Germline CDR1 SQVTM, CDR2 ANQGSEA. With V trimmed by 7 bases and J by 11 bases, 7 bases remained unmatched. CDR3 length equals 11 residues. Written as DNA, the CDR3 is TGCAGCGCCACAGGGGGACAGGCCCAGCATTTT. Translating gives CSATGGQAQHF.

There are a few counts of this clonotype. The chain recombines TRBV10-3 with TRBJ1-1, with a tentative D call TRBD1 (5 bases). Germline V CDR1 and CDR2: ENHRY, SYGVKD. This CDR3 is built from 13 residues. The V and J ends lost 2 bases and 1 base respectively, with 5 bases between them. In nucleotides, the CDR3 is TGTGCCATCAGTGAGGGACAGAACACTGAAGCTTTCTTT. Its protein product is CAISEGQNTEAFF.

The V gene is TRBV18, the J gene TRBJ2-4, with D unclear. Germline CDR1 KGHSH, CDR2 LQKENI. The V end lost 3 bases, the J end lost 8 bases, and 8 bases lay between the germline ends. This CDR3 region has 12 residues. The DNA for the CDR3 is TGTGCCAGCTCACCCCGTCCCGACATTCAGTACTTC. Translation gives CASSPRPDIQYF.

This clonotype was detected only a few times. The chain carries TRBV20-1 and TRBJ1-2; tentative D call: TRBD1 (5 bases). V was clipped by 6 bases and J by 8 bases, with 16 bases between them. The CDR3 is made up of 12 amino acids. Germline V gives CDR1 DFQATT, CDR2 SNEGSKA (reference sequence). For the CDR3, the DNA is TGCAGTGCCCATAACAGGCCTGGGGGCTACACCTTC. Translating it yields CSAHNRPGGYTF.

With respect to this clonotype: One end of the junction varies from germline; a read error may be responsible. V is TRBV28 and J is TRBJ1-5; D unclear. Germline lookup yields CDR1 MDHEN and CDR2 SYDVKM. CDR3 length equals 12 residues. In DNA, the CDR3 is TGTGCCAGCACCAATAGCAATCAGCCCCAGCATTTC. Protein: CASTNSNQPQHF.

The J gene is TRBJ2-4, the V gene TRBV7-9, with 7 bases identical to TRBD1. Germline V CDR1 and CDR2: SEHNR, FQNEAQ (reference sequence). This CDR3 is built from 15 residues. The junction had 6 bases not matched to a gene; V was cut back by 1 base and J by 6 bases. The DNA of the CDR3 is TGTGCCAGCAGCTTAGAACGACAGGGCGGAAACATTCAGTACTTC. Protein sequence: CASSLERQGGNIQYF.

This chain links TRBV11-2 with TRBJ2-3; 11 bases align to TRBD2. CDR1 and CDR2 (germline): SGHAT, FQNNGV. With V trimmed by 10 bases and J by 6 bases, 6 bases remained unmatched. This CDR3 has 13 amino acids. The CDR3 is CATELAGVDTQYF. The DNA of the CDR3 is TGTGCCACAGAACTAGCGGGAGTTGATACGCAGTATTTT.

The CDR3 spells CSAREAGGPARNNEQFF. As DNA, the CDR3 is TGCAGTGCTAGAGAAGCGGGAGGGCCAGCTCGTAACAATGAGCAGTTCTTC. The chain links TRBV20-1 to TRBJ2-1; TRBD2 agrees at 10 bases. This CDR3 is built from 17 residues. Germline CDR1 and CDR2: DFQATT and SNEGSKA (reference sequence). V lost 0 bases and J lost 5; bases outside the gene matches: 10.

V usage is TRBV27 and J usage is TRBJ2-2; 8 bases match TRBD1. V lost 6 bases, J lost 0 bases, and 18 bases stayed unmatched. Germline loops: CDR1 MNHEY, CDR2 SMNVEV (reference sequence). The CDR3 sequence is 20 residues long. Written as DNA, the CDR3 is TGTGCCAGCAGGGGTTTTAGAAGCGACAGGGGACCTTCGAACACCGGGGAGCTGTTTTTT. Protein product: CASRGFRSDRGPSNTGELFF.

The chain has TRBV6-1 and TRBJ1-1, with 7 positions matching TRBD1. The CDR3 is 15 amino acids. The trim removed 11 bases at V and 1 base at J, leaving 13 bases unmatched. The germline CDR1 and CDR2 sequences are MNHNS and SASEGT. This CDR3 is CAGRTGPSKNTEAFF. Written as DNA, the CDR3 is TGTGCCGGCCGGACAGGACCCAGTAAGAACACTGAAGCTTTCTTT.

The rearrangement links TRBV6-1 to TRBJ1-1; no clear D gene. Trimming took off 5 bases at V and 1 base at J, with 14 bases between the two ends. The CDR3 extends over 15 amino acids. Germline CDR1 reads MNHNS; CDR2 reads SASEGT. The CDR3 DNA is TGTGCCAGCAGTCCGTCAGACACCTCGAACACTGAAGCTTTCTTT. Translating it yields CASSPSDTSNTEAFF.

The chain recombines TRBV4-1 with TRBJ1-2, with a tentative D call TRBD1 (5 bases). This CDR3 region has 16 residues. Trimming removed 0 bases from V and 2 bases from J, with 13 bases in between. Germline V gene sequence: CDR1 MGHRA, CDR2 YSYEKL. CDR3 loop: CASSQEEAGKNYGYTF. The CDR3, as DNA: TGCGCCAGCAGCCAAGAAGAGGCAGGGAAGAACTATGGCTACACCTTC.

The V and J genes are TRBV7-8 and TRBJ1-4, with D possibly being TRBD1 (5 bases). This CDR3 has 14 residues. The germline gives CDR1 SGHVS, CDR2 FQNEAQ. V was shortened by 5 bases and J by 8 bases, with 15 bases between the two germline ends. The CDR3 DNA sequence: TGTGCCAGCAGCCTCGGGGGGGGGGACGAAAAACTGTTTTTT. The encoded protein is CASSLGGGDEKLFF. Full variable domain (missing parts from reference TRBV7-8 and TRBJ1-4): GAGVSQSPRYKVAKRGQDVALRCDPISGHVSLFWYQQALGQGPEFLTYFQNEAQLDKSGLPSDRFFAERPEGSVSTLKIQRTQQEDSAVYLCASSLGGGDEKLFFGSGTQLSVL.

This sequence joins TRBV2 and TRBJ2-5; the match to TRBD2 covers 9 bases. Germline V gene lookup returns CDR1 SNHLY and CDR2 FYNNEI. CDR3 length equals 11 residues. The J segment lost 4 bases and the V segment lost 11 bases, leaving 2 bases of the junction unmatched. The CDR3 coding sequence is TGTGCCGGCGGGGGGGGAGAGACCCAGTACTTC. This sequence encodes CAGGGGETQYF.

The J gene is TRBJ2-3, the V gene TRBV28; D is possibly TRBD1 or TRBD2 (5 bases each). The CDR3 is 15 amino acids. V was clipped by 3 bases and J by 3 bases, with 13 bases between them. Germline V gives CDR1 MDHEN, CDR2 SYDVKM. CDR3: CASSFSSGPTDTQYF. CDR3 DNA: TGTGCCAGCAGTTTTTCCTCGGGACCTACAGATACGCAGTATTTT.

The chain couples TRBV5-1 to TRBJ1-1; 8 bases map to TRBD1. This CDR3 has 16 residues. From germline, CDR1 is SGHRS and CDR2 YFSETQ. J was trimmed by 5 bases and V by 4 bases; bases with no gene match: 13. The CDR3 protein is CASSPNRGGGGTEAFF. The CDR3 DNA is TGCGCCAGCAGCCCAAACAGGGGGGGAGGGGGGACTGAAGCTTTCTTT.

This clonotype was counted only a few times. The J gene is TRBJ1-1, the V gene TRBV20-1; 7 bases map to TRBD1. Trimming at V came to 6 bases and at J to 5 bases, leaving 12 bases not matched to a gene. The CDR3 is 14 amino acids. The V gene's germline CDR1 is DFQATT and CDR2 SNEGSKA (reference sequence). CDR3 DNA: TGCAGTGCGCCTGGGGGCAGGGGGTTGACTGAAGCTTTCTTT. This encodes CSAPGGRGLTEAFF.

The CDR3 region is CASSLAAQLYYEQYF. In DNA form, the CDR3 reads TGTGCCAGCAGCTTAGCAGCCCAGCTTTACTACGAGCAGTACTTC. This chain connects TRBV7-2 to TRBJ2-7; no definite D call. Trimming took 0 bases from V and 3 from J, leaving 12 bases between them. The CDR3 loop spans 15 amino acids. In germline, CDR1 is SGHTA, CDR2 FQGNSA.

This clonotype occurred once. The CDR3 coding sequence is TGCAGCGTGGGCCGGACCGAAGGGGAGACCCAGTACTTC. As protein: CSVGRTEGETQYF. V and J are TRBV29-1 and TRBJ2-5, with unresolved D. Germline V CDR1 and CDR2: SQVTM, ANQGSEA. V was clipped by 6 bases and J by 5 bases, with 16 bases between them. CDR3 length: 13 amino acids.

This chain links TRBV29-1 with TRBJ1-1, with D maybe TRBD1 (5 bases). In germline, CDR1 is SQVTM, CDR2 ANQGSEA. The CDR3 length is 12 residues. Deletions cut 4 bases from V and 3 bases from J, with 9 bases between. CDR3: CSVVWGDTEAFF. The CDR3 DNA follows: TGCAGCGTTGTATGGGGGGACACTGAAGCTTTCTTT.

This sequence joins TRBV7-2 and TRBJ1-3; weak D call: TRBD1 (5 bases). The V and J ends lost 5 bases and 7 bases respectively, with 12 bases between them. This CDR3 is built from 13 residues. The V gene's germline CDR1 is SGHTA and CDR2 FQGNSA. This chain's CDR3 is CASSPGLRNTIYF. For the CDR3, the DNA is TGTGCCAGCAGCCCGGGGCTGAGGAACACCATATATTTT.

This clonotype turned up a few times. The chain joins TRBV28 to TRBJ1-4; 7 bases align to TRBD1. J gave up 2 bases and V 8 bases, and 5 bases lay outside the gene matches. The CDR3 is made up of 14 amino acids. Germline CDR1 and CDR2: MDHEN and SYDVKM. The CDR3, as DNA: TGTGCCAGCTCCGCGACAGGGACTAATGAAAAACTGTTTTTT. The encoded protein is CASSATGTNEKLFF.

This clonotype appeared a few times. This rearrangement joins TRBV6-5 to TRBJ1-5, with 10 bases fitting TRBD1. The germline V gene encodes CDR1 MNHEY and CDR2 SVGAGI. V trimming: 2 bases; J trimming: 0 bases; junction bases outside the gene matches: 1. The CDR3 has 16 residues. CDR3 nucleotide sequence: TGTGCCAGCAGTTACGGGACAGGGGTTAGCAATCAGCCCCAGCATTTT. It is translated as CASSYGTGVSNQPQHF.

This clonotype is large. The chain is built from TRBV11-2 and TRBJ2-1; 8 nucleotides align to TRBD2. CDR3 size: 18 residues. Germline V gives CDR1 SGHAT, CDR2 FQNNGV. V shed 1 base and J 0 bases; nucleotides not matched to a gene: 8. The CDR3 DNA reads TGTGCCAGCAGCTTAGGAGGTGCCAGCGGGAGCTCCTACAATGAGCAGTTCTTC. It encodes CASSLGGASGSSYNEQFF.

This clonotype has just a few counts. The rearrangement uses TRBV20-1 and TRBJ1-5, with D tentatively TRBD1 (5 bases). From germline, CDR1 is DFQATT and CDR2 SNEGSKA (reference sequence). V lost 0 bases to trimming and J lost 7 bases, with 10 bases between them. The CDR3 spans 13 residues. The CDR3 DNA reads as TGCAGTGCTAGAGACAGGCAGGGACAGCCCCAGCATTTT. It encodes CSARDRQGQPQHF.

The gene calls are TRBV10-3 and TRBJ1-5; no clear D gene. This CDR3 region has 14 residues. The V gene's germline CDR1 is ENHRY and CDR2 SYGVKD. With 3 bases removed from V and 2 bases from J, the gap between germline ends came to 8 bases. The CDR3 DNA reads TGTGCCATCAGTGATGAGGTGGGCAATCAGCCCCAGCATTTT. It yields the protein CAISDEVGNQPQHF.

A few counts support this clonotype. The chain recombines TRBV6-1 with TRBJ2-2, with TRBD2 matching over 7 bases. Germline V lookup: CDR1 MNHNS, CDR2 SASEGT. The CDR3 consists of 15 residues. With 6 bases clipped from V and 6 bases from J, the junction kept 10 bases outside the gene matches. The CDR3, as DNA: TGTGCCAGCAGGATGTTCAATCTAGCGGCCGGGGAGCTGTTTTTT. Protein: CASRMFNLAAGELFF.

This clonotype was counted a single time. CDR3 sequence: CASSTPVQGRGTEAFF. The DNA of the CDR3 is TGTGCCAGTAGTACCCCTGTGCAAGGGAGAGGGACTGAAGCTTTCTTT. The chain uses TRBV19 and TRBJ1-1, with unresolved D. The V end lost 4 bases, the J end lost 5 bases, and 20 bases lay between the germline ends. The CDR3 has 16 amino acids. Germline loops: CDR1 LNHDA, CDR2 SQIVND (reference sequence).